The 31 T cell receptor beta chains below were found in one sample sequenced in a study of identical twins (dated by TCRdb to the mid-2010s). Receptors were amplified or captured by 5' RACE. Instrument used: Illumina HiSeq 2000. The public sequencing data were trimmed at Q25 with fastp and processed into clonotypes with MiXCR by TCRdb, which kept only in-frame beta chains. All rows with the same CDR3 protein become a single entry with the most common DNA and genes. The sample records some 600,000 distinct CDR3 sequences, about 7% of which are singletons. The biggest ten clones account for roughly 1.6% of the sample. The sample was also linked to a second study, of yellow fever vaccine responses in identical twins.

Source material: PBMCs. The source of these receptors is a woman younger than 30 in good health.

The CDR3 loop reads CASFPGLKISGANVLTF. CDR3 sequence (DNA): TGTGCCAGCTTCCCAGGGCTTAAAATTTCTGGGGCCAACGTCCTGACTTTC. The gene calls are TRBV2 and TRBJ2-6, with D possibly being TRBD1 (5 bases). Trimming cost V 8 bases and J 1 base, with 18 bases left between them. The CDR3 is 17 amino acids. Germline CDR1 reads SNHLY; CDR2 reads FYNNEI.

The genes are TRBV10-3 and TRBJ2-7; D unclear. With 5 bases removed from V and 6 bases from J, the gap between germline ends came to 11 bases. Germline-derived CDR1 and CDR2 are ENHRY and SYGVKD. The CDR3 has 12 amino acids. CDR3 sequence: CAISSEGFEQYF. CDR3 in DNA: TGTGCCATCAGTAGTGAAGGATTCGAGCAGTACTTC.

The chain couples TRBV7-3 to TRBJ2-2, with TRBD2 matching over 13 bases. The CDR3 contains 17 residues. Germline CDR1 reads SGHTA; CDR2 reads FQGTGA. V gave up 4 bases and J gave up 9 bases; unmatched junction bases: 11. The CDR3 sequence: CASSYRRTSGRERELFF. DNA of the CDR3: TGTGCCAGCAGCTACCGAAGGACTAGCGGGAGAGAGCGGGAGCTGTTTTTT. The whole variable domain, remainder taken from reference TRBV7-3 and TRBJ2-2, is GAGVSQTPSNKVTEKGKYVELRCDPISGHTALYWYRQSLGQGPEFLIYFQGTGAADDSGLPNDRFFAVRPEGSVSTLKIQRTERGDSAVYLCASSYRRTSGRERELFFGEGSRLTVL.

This clonotype has a count of ten or more. V usage is TRBV2 and J usage is TRBJ2-1; D might be TRBD2 (6 bases). CDR3 length: 16 residues. The germline V gene encodes CDR1 SNHLY and CDR2 FYNNEI. With 1 base removed from V and 2 bases from J, the gap between germline ends came to 12 bases. For the CDR3, the DNA is TGTGCCAGCAGTGAAGGGCTAGCGCTTACCTACAATGAGCAGTTCTTC. Translation: CASSEGLALTYNEQFF.

The sample holds many counts of this clonotype. The chain is built from TRBV24-1 and TRBJ1-1; D call uncertain. Germline V gene sequence: CDR1 KGHDR, CDR2 SFDVKD. With 4 bases removed from V and 4 bases from J, the gap between germline ends came to 9 bases. The CDR3 spans 13 residues. CDR3 residues: CATSELGSTEAFF. The CDR3 DNA reads as TGTGCCACCAGTGAACTGGGAAGCACTGAAGCTTTCTTT.

The chain joins TRBV5-1 to TRBJ2-1; D ambiguous. This CDR3 is 13 amino acids long. Germline V CDR1 and CDR2: SGHRS, YFSETQ. Trimming shortened V by 0 bases and J by 7 bases, and 8 bases separated the two germline ends. The CDR3 bases are TGCGCCAGCAGCTTGGCCGAGTGGAATGAGCAGTTCTTC. It yields the protein CASSLAEWNEQFF.

V is TRBV7-9 and J is TRBJ2-7; D is undetermined. Germline V gene sequence: CDR1 SEHNR, CDR2 FQNEAQ (reference sequence). Between the trimmed V and J ends, which lost 5 bases and 0 bases, there was a span of 17 bases. This CDR3 comprises 16 residues. CDR3 protein: CASSPTSPEFSYEQYF. Here the CDR3 DNA reads TGTGCCAGCAGCCCCACCTCCCCAGAATTCTCCTACGAGCAGTACTTC.

The table lists this clonotype with many counts. The V and J genes are TRBV5-1 and TRBJ1-3; D possibly corresponds to TRBD1 (6 bases). Germline CDR1 and CDR2: SGHRS and YFSETQ. Trimming removed 5 bases from V and 4 bases from J, with 13 bases in between. The CDR3 sequence is 14 residues long. As DNA, the CDR3 is TGCGCCAGCAGACAGGGAGATGCCGGAAACACCATATATTTT. It yields the protein CASRQGDAGNTIYF.

This clonotype came up many times. The chain carries TRBV5-1 and TRBJ2-3; 7 nucleotides agree with TRBD2. This CDR3 has 16 amino acids. Per the germline V gene, CDR1 is SGHRS and CDR2 is YFSETQ. V lost 2 bases and J lost 0; bases outside the gene matches: 6. The DNA for the CDR3 is TGCGCCAGCAGCTTCCTAGCGGAGGCTAGCACAGATACGCAGTATTTT. Translated, it gives CASSFLAEASTDTQYF.

The chain uses TRBV7-4 and TRBJ2-1; TRBD2 matches 15 bases. Germline V lookup: CDR1 SGHVT, CDR2 SQSDAQ. The CDR3 consists of 18 residues. V shed 1 base, J shed 3 bases, and the junction held 4 bases outside the gene matches. CDR3 protein: CASSLGGLAGGVYNEQFF. CDR3 nucleotides: TGTGCCAGCAGCTTAGGGGGACTAGCGGGGGGCGTCTACAATGAGCAGTTCTTC. Full variable domain (rest looked up from reference TRBV7-4 and TRBJ2-1): GAGVSQSPRYKVAKRGRDVALRCDSISGHVTLYWYRQTLGQGSEVLTYSQSDAQRDKSGRPSGRFSAERPERSVSTLKIQRTEQGDSAVYLCASSLGGLAGGVYNEQFFGPGTRLTVL.

The V and J genes are TRBV5-1 and TRBJ2-1; 11 bases map to TRBD2. The CDR3 loop spans 16 amino acids. V was clipped by 4 bases and J by 4 bases; unmatched bases: 7. Germline assignment: CDR1 SGHRS and CDR2 YFSETQ. Here the CDR3 DNA reads TGCGCCAGCAGCATTAGCGGGGGGGGTACATACAATGAGCAGTTCTTC. Translating gives CASSISGGGTYNEQFF. Full variable domain (outside the CDR3, taken from reference TRBV5-1 and TRBJ2-1): KAGVTQTPRYLIKTRGQQVTLSCSPISGHRSVSWYQQTPGQGLQFLFEYFSETQRNKGNFPGRFSGRQFSNSRSEMNVSTLELGDSALYLCASSISGGGTYNEQFFGPGTRLTVL.

The chain carries TRBV11-1 and TRBJ1-3; 9 positions match TRBD1. Germline V gene sequence: CDR1 SGHAT, CDR2 FQDESV (reference sequence). The CDR3 is 19 amino acids. The V and J ends lost 3 bases and 3 bases, in that order; junction bases with no gene match: 15. The CDR3 sequence: CASSLPGQGLPTLGNTIYF. In DNA form, the CDR3 reads TGTGCCAGCAGCTTGCCGGGACAGGGACTCCCCACTCTTGGAAACACCATATATTTT.

In this sample, this clonotype turned up many times. The chain combines TRBV12-3 or TRBV12-4 with TRBJ1-1; 9 positions match TRBD1. This CDR3 has 14 amino acids. V trimming: 4 bases; J trimming: 1 base; junction bases outside the gene matches: 1. The CDR3 protein is CASSSGQGNTEAFF. Written as DNA, the CDR3 is TGTGCCAGCAGTTCGGGACAGGGGAACACTGAAGCTTTCTTT.

This clonotype has only a few counts. The chain combines TRBV6-1 with TRBJ2-2; the D is unclear. This CDR3 is 16 amino acids long. V was pared by 6 bases and J by 5 bases, with 19 bases between. Germline loops: CDR1 MNHNS, CDR2 SASEGT. The chain's CDR3 is CASSSTPMMRTGELFF. As DNA, the CDR3 is TGTGCCAGCAGCTCTACCCCGATGATGAGAACCGGGGAGCTGTTTTTT.

In this sample, this clonotype turned up a few times. The J gene is TRBJ2-1, the V gene TRBV5-5; D is uncertain. Trimming shortened V by 1 base and J by 4 bases, and 15 bases separated the two germline ends. The CDR3 extends over 16 amino acids. Germline V gene lookup returns CDR1 SGHKS and CDR2 YYEKEE (reference sequence). The CDR3 spells CASSLSYWLTYNEQFF. The CDR3 nucleotides are TGTGCCAGCAGCTTGTCCTACTGGCTGACATACAATGAGCAGTTCTTC.

In this sample, this clonotype turned up many times. Here the CDR3 DNA reads TGTGCCAGCAGCCGCCTTAGCAATGAGCAGTTCTTC. Translation: CASSRLSNEQFF. V and J are TRBV28 and TRBJ2-1; D not resolved. In germline, CDR1 is MDHEN, CDR2 SYDVKM. V was cut by 6 bases and J by 6 bases, with 9 bases left in between. There are 12 residues in the CDR3.

This clonotype was counted ten times or more. This chain links TRBV11-2 with TRBJ2-3; the match to TRBD1 covers 7 bases. This CDR3 comprises 14 residues. CDR1 is SGHAT and CDR2 is FQNNGV in the germline V gene. J lost 4 bases, V lost 6 bases, and 7 bases had no gene match. This CDR3 reads CASSDNRGADTQYF. CDR3 nucleotides: TGTGCCAGCAGTGATAACAGGGGTGCAGATACGCAGTATTTT.

This chain uses TRBV27 with TRBJ1-2, with 7 bases aligning to TRBD1. The CDR3 is made up of 13 amino acids. V gave up 5 bases and J gave up 6 bases; unmatched junction bases: 6. Looked up from germline, CDR1 is MNHEY and CDR2 is SMNVEV (reference sequence). CDR3 sequence (DNA): TGTGCCAGCAGTCGAGTACAGGGGCATGGCTACACCTTC. This sequence encodes CASSRVQGHGYTF.

This sequence joins TRBV6-1 and TRBJ2-4, with 9 bases aligning to TRBD2. The CDR3 is 16 amino acids. V was clipped by 6 bases and J by 1 base; unmatched bases: 7. Germline V lookup: CDR1 MNHNS, CDR2 SASEGT. CDR3 sequence: CASRAGGTVAKNIQYF. The CDR3 region has the DNA TGTGCCAGCAGGGCGGGAGGGACCGTGGCCAAAAACATTCAGTACTTC.

A few counts support this clonotype. V gene TRBV12-3 or TRBV12-4 combines with J gene TRBJ2-2; 8 bases are a match to TRBD1. The CDR3 spans 16 residues. Trimming removed 5 bases from V and 0 bases from J; junction bases left unmatched: 5. The CDR3 DNA follows: TGTGCCAGCAGTGGGCGGGGACAGGCGAACACCGGGGAGCTGTTTTTT. It yields the protein CASSGRGQANTGELFF.

This clonotype was counted many times. The chain employs TRBV20-1 and TRBJ2-6; D remains unclear. The V end was cut by 3 bases, the J end by 2 bases, with 5 bases between. Germline CDR1 DFQATT, CDR2 SNEGSKA (reference sequence). CDR3 length: 13 amino acids. The CDR3 DNA reads TGCAGTGCTAGCAAGACTGGGGCCAACGTCCTGACTTTC. The encoded protein is CSASKTGANVLTF.

The V call is TRBV27, the J call TRBJ1-4; maybe TRBD1 (5 bases). Germline CDR1 reads MNHEY; CDR2 reads SMNVEV (reference sequence). Trimming removed 6 bases at V and 8 bases at J, with 16 bases between. The CDR3 runs to 14 residues. DNA of the CDR3: TGTGCCAGCAGCAACATACAGGTTCCAGAAAAACTGTTTTTT. Translating gives CASSNIQVPEKLFF.

This clonotype was detected a few times. The chain carries TRBV7-9 and TRBJ2-5; no reliable D call. This CDR3 region has 15 residues. Trimming removed 2 bases from V and 5 bases from J, with 15 bases in between. Germline V gives CDR1 SEHNR, CDR2 FQNEAQ (reference sequence). The CDR3 DNA sequence: TGTGCCAGCAGCTTAAGACGCCAGGAAAAGGAGACCCAGTACTTC. Translated: CASSLRRQEKETQYF. Looking up the rest from reference TRBV7-9 and TRBJ2-5 gives the full variable domain: DTGVSQNPRHKITKRGQNVTFRCDPISEHNRLYWYRQTLGQGPEFLTYFQNEAQLEKSRLLSDRFSAERPKGSFSTLEIQRTEQGDSAMYLCASSLRRQEKETQYFGPGTRLLVL.

This clonotype was seen a few times. J is TRBJ1-2 and V is TRBV21-1; the table assigns TRBD1, which was not confirmed against the DNA. TRBV21-1 is a pseudogene. The length of the CDR3 is 18 residues. In nucleotides, the CDR3 is TGTGCCAGCAGCAAAGGATGGACAGGTCCCTCAGCTAACTATGGCTACACCTTC. Residues: CASSKGWTGPSANYGYTF.

This clonotype has a handful of counts. V usage is TRBV4-1 and J usage is TRBJ2-1; TRBD2 agrees at 8 bases. Trimming cost V 4 bases and J 5 bases; bases outside gene matches: 13. Looked up from germline, CDR1 is MGHRA and CDR2 is YSYEKL. The CDR3 extends over 17 amino acids. CDR3 sequence (DNA): TGCGCCAGCAGCCCCCTGCCGGACCGGGGGGGTAACAATGAGCAGTTCTTC. This sequence encodes CASSPLPDRGGNNEQFF.

This clonotype was counted many times. The chain has TRBV24-1 and TRBJ1-1; TRBD1 aligns across 7 bases. Germline V lookup: CDR1 KGHDR, CDR2 SFDVKD. This CDR3 contains 14 residues. V lost 5 bases, J lost 3 bases, and 5 bases stayed unmatched. DNA for the CDR3: TGTGCCACCAGTGGAGGCACAGGGGACACTGAAGCTTTCTTT. This translates into CATSGGTGDTEAFF.

In its sample, this clonotype was seen a few times. The rearrangement uses TRBV2 and TRBJ2-1; 7 nucleotides match TRBD2. The CDR3 has 13 residues. Germline assignment: CDR1 SNHLY and CDR2 FYNNEI. V lost 6 bases, J lost 7 bases, and 6 bases stayed unmatched. The CDR3 DNA reads TGTGCCAGCAGAGGAGCGGGACTAAATGAGCAGTTCTTC. It yields the protein CASRGAGLNEQFF.

This clonotype showed up just a few times. V and J are TRBV7-3 and TRBJ2-5; 8 nucleotides align to TRBD2. The CDR3 runs 15 residues. J gave up 5 bases and V 4 bases, and 9 bases lay outside the gene matches. Germline CDR1 and CDR2: SGHTA and FQGTGA. As DNA, the CDR3 is TGTGCCAGCAGCTCCTTAGCGGGGCGGGGGGAGACCCAGTACTTC. Residues: CASSSLAGRGETQYF.

This clonotype was picked up many times. J is TRBJ2-1 and V is TRBV29-1; D is perhaps TRBD2 (6 bases). Germline CDR1 and CDR2: SQVTM and ANQGSEA. Deletions cut 3 bases from V and 6 bases from J, with 15 bases between. This CDR3 spans 14 amino acids. The CDR3 loop is CSVDGGRMGNEQFF. CDR3 sequence (DNA): TGCAGCGTTGACGGGGGTAGGATGGGCAATGAGCAGTTCTTC.

This clonotype came up many times. The V call is TRBV4-2, the J call TRBJ1-4; 10 bases map to TRBD1. After removal of 1 base from V and 0 bases from J, the junction contained 5 bases not matched to a gene. This CDR3 is built from 18 residues. Germline V gene lookup returns CDR1 LGHNA and CDR2 YNFKEQ. CDR3 coding DNA: TGTGCCAGCAGCCAAGTTTCGACAGGGGGCACAACTAATGAAAAACTGTTTTTT. It specifies CASSQVSTGGTTNEKLFF.

This clonotype was seen many times. The chain has TRBV20-1 and TRBJ2-3; D call uncertain. The V gene's germline CDR1 is DFQATT and CDR2 SNEGSKA (reference sequence). V dropped 2 bases and J dropped 2 bases, with 8 bases sitting between them. CDR3 length: 13 residues. CDR3 sequence reads: CSARKRNTDTQYF. The CDR3 DNA is TGCAGTGCTAGAAAACGGAACACAGATACGCAGTATTTT.